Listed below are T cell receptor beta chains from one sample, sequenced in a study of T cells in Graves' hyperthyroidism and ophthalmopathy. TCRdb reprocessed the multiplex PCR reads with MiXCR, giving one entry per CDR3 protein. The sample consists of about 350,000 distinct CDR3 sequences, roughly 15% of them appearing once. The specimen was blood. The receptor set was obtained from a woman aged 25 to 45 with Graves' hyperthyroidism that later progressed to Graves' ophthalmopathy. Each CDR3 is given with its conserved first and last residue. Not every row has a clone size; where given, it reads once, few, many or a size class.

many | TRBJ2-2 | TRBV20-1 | CSARDNVGAGSVGELFF
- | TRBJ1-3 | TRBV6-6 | CASSYSAVTSGNTIYF
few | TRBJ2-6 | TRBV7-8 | CASNNRGGLAGTRSGANVLTF
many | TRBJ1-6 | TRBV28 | CASSHGQGSPLHF
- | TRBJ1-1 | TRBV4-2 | CASSHVSTKNTEAFF
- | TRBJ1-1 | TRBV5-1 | CASSLEGFAEAFF
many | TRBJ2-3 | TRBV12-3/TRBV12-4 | CASSLSRGEDTQYF
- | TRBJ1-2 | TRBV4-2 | CASSQVTGAGYTF
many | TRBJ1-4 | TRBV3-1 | CASSRGTGGEKLFF
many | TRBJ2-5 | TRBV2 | CASKSPAETQYF
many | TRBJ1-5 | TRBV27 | CASSPWGGDRINQPQHF
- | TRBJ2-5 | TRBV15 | CATGSSGFQETQYF
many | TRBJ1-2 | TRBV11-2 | CASSLAGQGRRNGYTF
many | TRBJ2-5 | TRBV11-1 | CASSLGTGDQETQYF
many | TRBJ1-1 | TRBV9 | CASSGGRNRDEAFF
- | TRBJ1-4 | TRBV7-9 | CASSYGTVGDLNEKLFF
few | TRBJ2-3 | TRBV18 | CAGSPGLAGPSGDTQYF
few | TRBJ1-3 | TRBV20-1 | CSARSNRGPGNTIYF
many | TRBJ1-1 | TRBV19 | CASSPQTGTLNTEAFF